This T cell receptor (beta chain) was retrieved from a study of graft-versus-host responses after intestinal transplantation. The study, taken as a whole, reports: High graft-versus-host to host-versus-graft T cell clonal ratios marked allografts of patients with graft-donor macrochimerism. After transplant, early declines in HvG clones were associated with peak levels of circulating GvH clones. Marrow from the recipient contained GvH clones, some of which had appeared first in ileum or blood.

Germline CDR1 reads SEHNR; CDR2 reads FQNEAQ (reference sequence). The CDR3 has 15 residues. After removal of 5 bases from V and 8 bases from J, the junction contained 10 bases not matched to a gene. A word on this clone: Its antigen is unknown.

Assay used: immunoSEQ multiplex PCR; TCRdb lists only in-frame clones, some missing. The profile shows approximately 130,000 clones, 85% to 95% of them singletons. The chain is built from TRBV7-9 and TRBJ1-4, with 8 bases aligning to TRBD1. Sequenced material: unstimulated CD4+ T cells sorted from spleen or lymph node cells, taken before intestinal transplant. The receptor's source is a human donor who received an intestinal transplant. The CDR3 DNA is TGTGCCAGCAGCCTCTCGGACAGGGTTGGCGAAAAACTGTTTTTT. Translated, it gives CASSLSDRVGEKLFF.